One sample yielded the 28 T cell receptor beta chains listed below, sequenced in a study of shared clonotypes between healthy human individuals (dated by TCRdb to 2020 to 2022). The receptor library was made with the immunoSEQ multiplex PCR assay. TCRdb re-hosts the immuneACCESS table, in-frame sequences only. Its copies lack some clones; in the studies checked, an unresolved V gene accounts for under half of them, and the cause for the rest is not known. A total of about 1 million clones appear in this sample, about 80% of them only once. The ten top clones hold more than 0.45% of the sample. The sequenced material came from memory CD4+ T cells from PBMCs. The cell subset or site label here, explained by the study, means: CD45RA-negative fraction. These receptors all come from a man younger than 35 in good health. Some clones in this sample may be carry-over from other donors' samples.

This clone has a handful of counts. Other DNA sequences of this sample code for an identical CDR3. The chain couples TRBV7-3 to TRBJ1-1; the match to TRBD1 covers 9 bases. The V gene's germline CDR1 is SGHTA and CDR2 FQGTGA. Trimming cost V 4 bases and J 5 bases; bases outside gene matches: 2. The CDR3 contains 13 residues. CDR3 bases: TGTGCCAGCAGCTCGGACAGGGGAACTGAAGCTTTCTTT. Protein sequence: CASSSDRGTEAFF.

The CDR3: CASSREWDRDYGYTF. Here the CDR3 DNA reads TGTGCCAGCAGCCGAGAATGGGACAGGGACTATGGCTACACCTTC. The V and J genes are TRBV4-2 and TRBJ1-2; TRBD1 agrees at 9 bases. Trimming took 4 bases from V and 3 from J; bases not matched to a gene: 6. The length of the CDR3 is 15 residues. Looked up from germline, CDR1 is LGHNA and CDR2 is YNFKEQ.

The V gene is TRBV5-1, the J gene TRBJ2-1; D gene uncertain. This CDR3 has 14 amino acids. The germline V gene has CDR1 SGHRS and CDR2 YFSETQ. V gave up 0 bases and J gave up 5 bases, with 9 bases separating them. CDR3 sequence reads: CASSLAGYDNEQFF. CDR3 in DNA: TGCGCCAGCAGCTTGGCGGGCTACGACAATGAGCAGTTCTTC.

The CDR3, as DNA: TGTGCCAGCAGCCGGACGGGGGATTCGGGAAACACCATATATTTT. Encoded protein: CASSRTGDSGNTIYF. V and J are TRBV7-8 and TRBJ1-3, with D perhaps TRBD1 (5 bases). The CDR3 totals 15 residues. Germline V CDR1 and CDR2: SGHVS, FQNEAQ. V gave up 5 bases and J gave up 4 bases, with 15 bases separating them.

A remark on this clone: The sample carries other DNA sequences with the same CDR3. This rearrangement joins TRBV18 to TRBJ2-7; D perhaps matches TRBD2 (6 bases). Germline CDR1 is KGHSH and CDR2 is LQKENI. This CDR3 is 13 amino acids long. The V and J ends lost 6 bases and 1 base respectively, with 10 bases between them. The DNA of the CDR3 is TGTGCCAGCTCGGGTCGGGGGTCCTACGAGCAGTACTTC. It translates to CASSGRGSYEQYF.

This chain uses TRBV4-1 with TRBJ1-1, with D uncertain. The length of the CDR3 is 16 residues. The V end was cut by 3 bases, the J end by 4 bases, with 18 bases between. Germline V gene sequence: CDR1 MGHRA, CDR2 YSYEKL. CDR3 residues: CASSQGPGGFATEAFF. DNA for the CDR3: TGCGCCAGCAGCCAGGGCCCCGGAGGGTTTGCCACTGAAGCTTTCTTT.

This chain connects TRBV2 to TRBJ2-1, with TRBD2 matching over 10 bases. This CDR3 is 17 amino acids long. Germline CDR1 is SNHLY and CDR2 is FYNNEI. With V trimmed by 6 bases and J by 10 bases, 18 bases remained unmatched. CDR3 loop: CASRSTGSSGRAREQFF. DNA of the CDR3: TGTGCCAGCAGATCGACAGGGTCCAGCGGGAGGGCCCGGGAGCAGTTCTTC.

This clone showed up just a few times. CDR3 sequence (DNA): TGCAGTGTGGAGGGGAACACTGAAGCTTTCTTT. Encoded protein: CSVEGNTEAFF. V and J are TRBV20-1 and TRBJ1-1, with D uncertain. Trimming stripped 7 bases from V and 1 base from J, with 7 bases between. There are 11 residues in the CDR3. Germline CDR1 DFQATT, CDR2 SNEGSKA (reference sequence).

This chain connects TRBV18 to TRBJ1-2; possibly TRBD1 for D (5 bases). The ends were cut back, 3 bases at V and 5 bases at J, with 16 bases in the middle. Germline CDR1 KGHSH, CDR2 LQKENI. The CDR3 extends over 15 amino acids. This CDR3 is CASSPGAGPHYGYTF. Here the CDR3 DNA reads TGTGCCAGCTCACCCGGGGCGGGACCTCATTATGGCTACACCTTC.

This clone has ten or more counts. The V and J genes are TRBV2 and TRBJ2-1; TRBD1 agrees at 9 bases. This CDR3 spans 14 amino acids. J gave up 5 bases and V 6 bases, and 5 bases lay outside the gene matches. The germline V gene encodes CDR1 SNHLY and CDR2 FYNNEI. The CDR3 loop is CASRSTGGNNEQFF. Here the CDR3 DNA reads TGTGCCAGCAGGTCGACAGGGGGAAACAATGAGCAGTTCTTC. The full variable domain, rest sourced from reference TRBV2 and TRBJ2-1, is EPEVTQTPSHQVTQMGQEVILRCVPISNHLYFYWYRQILGQKVEFLVSFYNNEISEKSEIFDDQFSVERPDGSNFTLKIRSTKLEDSAMYFCASRSTGGNNEQFFGPGTRLTVL.

The chain links TRBV20-1 to TRBJ1-2; D ambiguous. Germline CDR1 reads DFQATT; CDR2 reads SNEGSKA (reference sequence). The CDR3 contains 11 residues. The V gene lost 6 bases and the J gene lost 2 bases, with 7 bases spanning the gap. The CDR3 reads CSAPQNYGYTF. CDR3 nucleotides: TGCAGTGCCCCTCAAAACTATGGCTACACCTTC.

V and J are TRBV28 and TRBJ1-2; D unclear. V lost 6 bases, J lost 0 bases, and 8 bases lay in between. The germline gives CDR1 MDHEN, CDR2 SYDVKM. This CDR3 is built from 13 residues. As DNA, the CDR3 is TGTGCCAGCAGCAAAATCCCTAACTATGGCTACACCTTC. Its translation: CASSKIPNYGYTF.

The V and J genes are TRBV18 and TRBJ1-2, with TRBD1 identical over 7 bases. With 3 bases clipped from V and 2 bases from J, the junction kept 9 bases outside the gene matches. The V gene's germline CDR1 is KGHSH and CDR2 LQKENI. This CDR3 spans 16 amino acids. CDR3 region: CASSPGYRGTNYGYTF. In DNA form, the CDR3 reads TGTGCCAGCTCACCGGGCTACAGGGGCACCAACTATGGCTACACCTTC.

The chain employs TRBV7-9 and TRBJ1-4, with TRBD1 matching over 7 bases. The CDR3 consists of 13 residues. CDR1 is SEHNR, CDR2 FQNEAQ, per germline (reference sequence). The junction had 10 bases not matched to a gene; V was cut back by 10 bases and J by 8 bases. DNA for the CDR3: TGTGCCACAAACAGGGGTGAGAAGGAAAAACTGTTTTTT. It specifies CATNRGEKEKLFF.

The rearrangement uses TRBV7-2 and TRBJ2-7; D unclear. CDR3 length equals 14 residues. Trimming took 1 base from V and 2 from J, leaving 9 bases between them. Germline CDR1 SGHTA, CDR2 FQGNSA. The CDR3 loop reads CASSLDWGTYEQYF. The CDR3 nucleotides read TGTGCCAGCAGCTTAGATTGGGGAACCTACGAGCAGTACTTC.

This chain connects TRBV6-5 to TRBJ2-7, with D unresolved. Trimming stripped 1 base from V and 7 bases from J, with 14 bases between. This CDR3 has 14 amino acids. The V gene's germline CDR1 is MNHEY and CDR2 SVGAGI. The CDR3: CASSYFGGAWEQYF. The CDR3 nucleotides read TGTGCCAGCAGTTACTTCGGCGGTGCTTGGGAGCAGTACTTC.

The chain recombines TRBV11-3 with TRBJ2-2; 9 nucleotides line up with TRBD2. Looked up from germline, CDR1 is SGHNT and CDR2 is YENEEA. This CDR3 contains 16 residues. Trimming cost V 5 bases and J 3 bases; bases outside gene matches: 7. The CDR3 is CASSQHSGRYTGELFF. The DNA for the CDR3 is TGTGCCAGCAGCCAACATAGCGGGAGATACACCGGGGAGCTGTTTTTT.

The rearrangement joins TRBV18 to TRBJ2-2, with 8 bases lining up with TRBD1. Looked up from germline, CDR1 is KGHSH and CDR2 is LQKENI. The CDR3 totals 15 residues. Unmatched junction bases numbered 8, after V lost 6 bases and J lost 5 bases. Here the CDR3 reads CASSTDRAVTGELFF. The CDR3 DNA follows: TGTGCCAGCTCTACGGACAGGGCGGTGACCGGGGAGCTGTTTTTT.

To note about this clone: In the same sample, other DNA sequences code for this CDR3. This chain links TRBV5-1 with TRBJ2-1; D call uncertain. CDR3 length equals 15 residues. Germline V gene sequence: CDR1 SGHRS, CDR2 YFSETQ. V was shortened by 4 bases and J by 2 bases, with 13 bases between the two germline ends. In nucleotides, the CDR3 is TGCGCCAGCAGCCTCGGGCAGGATCCCTACAATGAGCAGTTCTTC. This gives the protein CASSLGQDPYNEQFF. Using reference TRBV5-1 and TRBJ2-1 for the parts outside the CDR3, the full variable domain is KAGVTQTPRYLIKTRGQQVTLSCSPISGHRSVSWYQQTPGQGLQFLFEYFSETQRNKGNFPGRFSGRQFSNSRSEMNVSTLELGDSALYLCASSLGQDPYNEQFFGPGTRLTVL.

The chain joins TRBV7-2 to TRBJ2-2; no definite D call. Trimming took off 5 bases at V and 7 bases at J, with 11 bases between the two ends. Germline V gives CDR1 SGHTA, CDR2 FQGNSA. CDR3 length equals 13 residues. The CDR3 DNA sequence: TGTGCCAGCAGCCCCCGAAATGTCGGGGAGCTGTTTTTT. As protein: CASSPRNVGELFF.

This clone was found once. One junction end disagrees with the germline gene, perhaps due to a read error. V is TRBV6-1 and J is TRBJ1-2; 7 nucleotides line up with TRBD1. This CDR3 contains 18 residues. Germline CDR1 reads MNHNS; CDR2 reads SASEGT. The CDR3 protein is CASREGVFVTGISYGYTF. DNA of the CDR3: TGTGCCAGCAGAGAAGGGGTGTTCGTGACAGGGATTAGCTATGGCTACACCTTC.

This chain links TRBV5-4 with TRBJ1-2, with no clear D. The germline CDR1 and CDR2 sequences are SGHNT and YYREEE (reference sequence). Trimming shortened V by 5 bases and J by 1 base, and 12 bases separated the two germline ends. The CDR3 loop spans 14 amino acids. CDR3 residues: CASRAGGDNYGYTF. The CDR3 nucleotides read TGTGCCAGCAGGGCGGGAGGCGATAACTATGGCTACACCTTC.

The genes are TRBV25-1 and TRBJ2-4; D assignment may be TRBD1 or TRBD2 (5 bases each). The CDR3 runs to 14 residues. Trimming cost V 3 bases and J 6 bases, with 12 bases left between them. The germline V gene has CDR1 MGHDK and CDR2 SYGVNS. CDR3 DNA sequence: TGTGCCAGCAGTGATGTAGGGACGGGAAACATTCAGTACTTC. Translation gives CASSDVGTGNIQYF.

This clone was observed once. The chain recombines TRBV5-1 with TRBJ1-2, with TRBD1 matching 9 bases. This CDR3 is 13 amino acids long. The trim removed 4 bases at V and 7 bases at J, leaving 5 bases unmatched. Germline CDR1 is SGHRS and CDR2 is YFSETQ. The CDR3 DNA reads as TGCGCCAGCAGCCGGGGACAGGGCTTTGGCTACACCTTC. It encodes CASSRGQGFGYTF.

V gene TRBV11-2 combines with J gene TRBJ2-2; TRBD1 might be the D (6 bases). V lost 5 bases to trimming and J lost 4 bases, with 14 bases between them. Germline CDR1 and CDR2: SGHAT and FQNNGV. The CDR3 totals 15 residues. The CDR3 region is CASSPQGPGTGELFF. In DNA, the CDR3 is TGTGCCAGCAGCCCCCAGGGGCCGGGCACCGGGGAGCTGTTTTTT.

Regarding this clone: A much larger clone lies a single base off, so this may be a read error. The gene calls are TRBV2 and TRBJ2-2; tentatively, D is TRBD2 (5 bases). There are 13 residues in the CDR3. Trimming pared 5 bases from V and 5 bases from J, leaving 9 bases between. Germline V lookup: CDR1 SNHLY, CDR2 FYNNEI. The CDR3 nucleotides are TGTGCCAGCAGTCCAATAGCGACCGGGGAGCTGTTTTTT. Residues: CASSPIATGELFF.

The chain recombines TRBV7-6 with TRBJ2-5; D not resolved. Germline V lookup: CDR1 SGHVS, CDR2 FNYEAQ. This CDR3 is 14 amino acids long. The germline V and J ends were trimmed by 5 bases and 6 bases, with 16 bases remaining between them. CDR3: CASSPILGSQTQYF. In nucleotides, the CDR3 is TGTGCCAGCAGCCCCATCCTGGGAAGTCAGACCCAGTACTTC.

CDR3 sequence reads: CASSFREGRYTDTQYF. The CDR3 DNA is TGCGCCAGCAGCTTCCGAGAGGGGCGGTACACAGATACGCAGTATTTT. The V and J genes are TRBV5-1 and TRBJ2-3; D could derive from TRBD1 or TRBD2 (5 bases each). Germline CDR1 and CDR2: SGHRS and YFSETQ. The V end lost 2 bases, the J end lost 2 bases, and 15 bases lay between the germline ends. The CDR3 covers 16 residues.